A single sample gave rise to the 29 T cell receptor beta chains below, sequenced in a study of blood T cells in healthy people across ages. Using a J-beta primer mix together with a sample-barcoded 5' primer, a second PCR was run for roughly 7 to 11 cycles. TCRdb independently ran MiXCR on the 5' RACE reads; one entry per CDR3 protein. The data show fewer than 1.5 million distinct CDR3 sequences, with around 39% seen just once and 7.9% held by the top ten. Material: blood. These receptors originate from a woman younger than 35 in good health.

V and J are TRBV2 and TRBJ2-1, with TRBD2 identical over 12 bases. Germline CDR1 is SNHLY and CDR2 is FYNNEI. The CDR3 is made up of 17 amino acids. Losses at the gene ends were 5 bases for V and 15 bases for J; bases not matched to a gene: 20. The CDR3 DNA follows: TGTGCCAGCAGTCCCAAACGGGTACTAGCGGGGGGCCCCTTTTGGTTCTTC. This sequence encodes CASSPKRVLAGGPFWFF.

CDR3 nucleotides: TGTGCCAGCAGCATCACTAGCGGGAGGTACGAGCAGTACTTC. It encodes CASSITSGRYEQYF. The chain joins TRBV7-2 to TRBJ2-7; 12 bases fit TRBD2. Per germline, CDR1 SGHTA and CDR2 FQGNSA. The CDR3 extends over 14 amino acids. V lost 5 bases to trimming and J lost 4 bases; unmatched junction nucleotides: 3.

V and J are TRBV25-1 and TRBJ1-2; the D is unclear. The CDR3 sequence is 14 residues long. Per germline, CDR1 MGHDK and CDR2 SYGVNS. Deletions cut 3 bases from V and 7 bases from J, with 15 bases between. The CDR3 region has the DNA TGTGCCAGCAGTGAGGTCGGCCCGGGGAGTGGCTACACCTTC. Translation gives CASSEVGPGSGYTF.

As to this clonotype: The germline gene is not matched at one end of the junction; a read error may be the cause. The chain couples TRBV20-1 to TRBJ2-3, with a weak D call TRBD1 (5 bases). The CDR3 spans 15 residues. Germline V gives CDR1 DFQATT, CDR2 SNEGSKA (reference sequence). The CDR3 DNA reads TGCAGTGCTGGAGATGGGGCGGATACGCGAGATACGCAGTATTTT. It yields the protein CSAGDGADTRDTQYF.

The V and J genes are TRBV20-1 and TRBJ2-1; TRBD1 matches at 8 bases. The ends lost 5 bases at V and 1 base at J; junction bases unmatched: 10. Looked up from germline, CDR1 is DFQATT and CDR2 is SNEGSKA (reference sequence). The CDR3 runs to 16 residues. In nucleotides, the CDR3 is TGCAGTGCTTTACAACTCCGGGACAGGTCCTACAATGAGCAGTTCTTC. Translation: CSALQLRDRSYNEQFF.

V usage is TRBV20-1 and J usage is TRBJ2-3, with D perhaps matching TRBD2 (5 bases). CDR1 is DFQATT, CDR2 SNEGSKA, per germline (reference sequence). This CDR3 contains 12 residues. Trimming stripped 3 bases from V and 6 bases from J, with 10 bases between. CDR3 amino acids: CSASGSGDTQYF. The CDR3 nucleotides read TGCAGTGCTAGCGGCTCGGGGGATACGCAGTATTTT.

This chain connects TRBV9 to TRBJ2-4; D possibly corresponds to TRBD1 (5 bases). The CDR3 loop spans 14 amino acids. The germline V and J ends were trimmed by 0 bases and 8 bases, with 12 bases remaining between them. Looked up from germline, CDR1 is SGDLS and CDR2 is YYNGEE. The CDR3 DNA is TGTGCCAGCAGCGTAGTGCTAGGGGCAGACATTCAGTACTTC. This translates into CASSVVLGADIQYF.

This clonotype has a handful of counts. The chain has TRBV6-5 and TRBJ2-7; D is perhaps TRBD2 (6 bases). This CDR3 spans 14 amino acids. CDR1 MNHEY and CDR2 SVGAGI come from the germline V gene. Trimming cost V 2 bases and J 4 bases, with 12 bases left between them. The CDR3 sequence: CASSYKGGKYEQYF. DNA of the CDR3: TGTGCCAGCAGTTACAAGGGCGGGAAATACGAGCAGTACTTC.

The chain is built from TRBV9 and TRBJ2-7, with TRBD2 matching 7 bases. CDR1 SGDLS and CDR2 YYNGEE come from the germline V gene. This CDR3 has 16 residues. J gave up 0 bases and V 0 bases, and 6 bases lay outside the gene matches. The CDR3 coding sequence is TGTGCCAGCAGCGTAGGTGTAGCGGGTGTCTCCTACGAGCAGTACTTC. It specifies CASSVGVAGVSYEQYF.

This rearrangement joins TRBV5-1 to TRBJ2-3, with a tentative D call TRBD1 (6 bases). The V and J ends lost 0 bases and 2 bases respectively, with 16 bases between them. Germline lookup yields CDR1 SGHRS and CDR2 YFSETQ. The length of the CDR3 is 17 residues. CDR3 amino acids: CASSLDPWGQNTDTQYF. Here the CDR3 DNA reads TGCGCCAGCAGCTTGGATCCTTGGGGACAAAACACAGATACGCAGTATTTT.

This clonotype occurred many times. This sequence may be a read error, since a much larger clone differs from it by one base. The chain carries TRBV4-2 and TRBJ1-6; D perhaps matches TRBD1 (5 bases). CDR3 size: 15 residues. The V gene's germline CDR1 is LGHNA and CDR2 YNFKEQ. The CDR3 DNA is TGTGCCAGCAGCCTCGTGGGGCAGCTTAATTCACCCCCCCACTTT. Protein product: CASSLVGQLNSPPHF.

This clonotype was counted only a few times. The chain joins TRBV5-1 to TRBJ2-3; D is unclear. Trimming cost V 4 bases and J 2 bases, with 8 bases left between them. CDR3 length equals 13 residues. Germline V gives CDR1 SGHRS, CDR2 YFSETQ. DNA for the CDR3: TGCGCCAGCAGCGCCAAGCCCACAGATACGCAGTATTTT. The encoded protein is CASSAKPTDTQYF.

V usage is TRBV12-3 or TRBV12-4 and J usage is TRBJ2-5; weak D call: TRBD2 (5 bases). The V end was cut by 5 bases, the J end by 6 bases, with 13 bases between. The length of the CDR3 is 13 residues. Here the CDR3 reads CASSVGQRQTQYF. In nucleotides, the CDR3 is TGTGCCAGCAGTGTAGGCCAGCGGCAGACCCAGTACTTC.

The rearrangement links TRBV20-1 to TRBJ1-4, with 8 positions matching TRBD1. TRBJ2-2 explains the end of the DNA better; the J call may be wrong. The CDR3 extends over 14 amino acids. Germline loops: CDR1 DFQATT, CDR2 SNEGSKA (reference sequence). The CDR3 loop is CSAKGQGNTGELFF. DNA of the CDR3: TGCAGTGCTAAAGGACAGGGGAACACCGGGGAGCTGTTTTTT.

This chain uses TRBV30 with TRBJ2-7; 8 bases fit TRBD1. Germline V CDR1 and CDR2: GTSNPN, SVGIG (reference sequence). CDR3 length: 13 amino acids. J was trimmed by 3 bases and V by 4 bases; bases with no gene match: 5. CDR3 coding DNA: TGTGCCTGGACCCCCGGGACAGGCTACGAGCAGTACTTC. Its protein product is CAWTPGTGYEQYF.

This chain joins TRBV4-1 and TRBJ2-7; D ambiguous. Germline V gene sequence: CDR1 MGHRA, CDR2 YSYEKL. There are 16 residues in the CDR3. Deletions cut 4 bases from V and 7 bases from J, with 23 bases between. The CDR3 bases are TGCGCCAGCAGCCCCGCATATGAAGCTAGAAGGGTAGAGCAGTACTTC. This translates into CASSPAYEARRVEQYF.

The table lists this clonotype with many counts. This chain links TRBV29-1 with TRBJ2-1; D unclear. The CDR3 extends over 15 amino acids. Per the germline V gene, CDR1 is SQVTM and CDR2 is ANQGSEA. The V gene lost 0 bases and the J gene lost 1 base, with 10 bases spanning the gap. The CDR3 sequence is CSVEDSGQSYNEQFF. The CDR3 DNA is TGCAGCGTTGAAGATAGTGGGCAATCCTACAATGAGCAGTTCTTC.

The V call is TRBV7-9, the J call TRBJ2-7; 9 bases are shared with TRBD1. The germline CDR1 and CDR2 sequences are SEHNR and FQNEAQ (reference sequence). This CDR3 spans 16 amino acids. J was trimmed by 7 bases and V by 0 bases; bases with no gene match: 10. This CDR3 is CASSLADRGTYNEQYF. In DNA form, the CDR3 reads TGTGCCAGCAGCTTAGCCGACAGGGGGACCTACAATGAGCAGTACTTC.

The V call is TRBV10-3, the J call TRBJ2-1, with 12 bases that match TRBD2. Germline CDR1 and CDR2: ENHRY and SYGVKD. After removal of 0 bases from V and 10 bases from J, the junction contained 10 bases not matched to a gene. This CDR3 region has 17 residues. DNA for the CDR3: TGTGCCATCAGTGAGTCTTTGGCTAGCGGGAGGGTAGGGGAGCAGTTCTTC. As protein: CAISESLASGRVGEQFF.

The CDR3 here is CASRKYKGQGLVGETQYF. The DNA for the CDR3 is TGTGCCAGCAGAAAATATAAAGGACAGGGACTCGTTGGGGAGACCCAGTACTTC. The V and J genes are TRBV6-1 and TRBJ2-5; TRBD1 agrees at 8 bases. V shed 6 bases, J shed 5 bases, and the junction held 20 bases outside the gene matches. The CDR3 sequence is 18 residues long. The germline V gene has CDR1 MNHNS and CDR2 SASEGT.

This clonotype was counted a few times. This sequence joins TRBV4-1 and TRBJ1-2, with D uncertain. CDR3 length: 16 amino acids. The germline V gene encodes CDR1 MGHRA and CDR2 YSYEKL. V lost 0 bases and J lost 4, with 15 bases in between. CDR3 bases: TGCGCCAGCAGCCAAGATCACCCCACGGGTGCCTATGGCTACACCTTC. Translated, it gives CASSQDHPTGAYGYTF.

This clonotype appeared once. This chain links TRBV20-1 with TRBJ2-5; 8 bases are shared with TRBD2. The germline V gene encodes CDR1 DFQATT and CDR2 SNEGSKA (reference sequence). The CDR3 is 15 residues long. J lost 2 bases, V lost 3 bases, and 8 bases had no gene match. CDR3 DNA sequence: TGCAGTGCTAGCTCGCCCGGGACTAGACAAGAGACCCAGTACTTC. Its protein product is CSASSPGTRQETQYF.

Written as DNA, the CDR3 is TGTGCCAGCAGTGGATACGGCGGGGGCACTGAAGCTTTCTTT. It specifies CASSGYGGGTEAFF. This rearrangement joins TRBV25-1 to TRBJ1-1; D might be TRBD1 (5 bases). Per the germline V gene, CDR1 is MGHDK and CDR2 is SYGVNS. The V gene lost 4 bases and the J gene lost 4 bases, with 13 bases spanning the gap. CDR3 size: 14 residues.

This clonotype has a count of ten or more. CDR3 in DNA: TGCAGCGTTGAAGCGGGAAGCACAGATACGCAGTATTTT. Translation: CSVEAGSTDTQYF. The rearrangement uses TRBV29-1 and TRBJ2-3, with D perhaps TRBD2 (5 bases). Trimming left V 1 base short and J 0 bases short, with 5 bases between. The CDR3 contains 13 residues. Per the germline V gene, CDR1 is SQVTM and CDR2 is ANQGSEA.

A note on this clonotype: The germline gene is not matched at one end of the junction; a read error may be the cause. The rearrangement uses TRBV6-5 and TRBJ2-2; 10 positions agree with TRBD1. Germline V lookup: CDR1 MNHEY, CDR2 SVGAGI. CDR3 size: 17 residues. CDR3 protein: CANSYSGTGVNTGELFF. In DNA form, the CDR3 reads TGTGCCAACAGTTACTCCGGGACAGGGGTGAACACCGGGGAGCTGTTTTTT.

This rearrangement joins TRBV3-1 to TRBJ1-2, with TRBD1 identical over 8 bases. After removal of 3 bases from V and 2 bases from J, the junction contained 11 bases not matched to a gene. From germline, CDR1 is LGHDT and CDR2 YNNKEL (reference sequence). The CDR3 runs 17 residues. The CDR3: CASSHLGTGVRNYGYTF. The CDR3 coding sequence is TGTGCCAGCAGCCACCTCGGGACAGGCGTCCGAAACTATGGCTACACCTTC.

The rearrangement joins TRBV7-9 to TRBJ2-4, with 14 positions matching TRBD2. This CDR3 is 15 amino acids long. Germline CDR1 is SEHNR and CDR2 is FQNEAQ (reference sequence). Trimming at V came to 5 bases and at J to 6 bases, leaving 3 bases not matched to a gene. The CDR3 here is CASSRLAGGVNIQYF. CDR3 coding DNA: TGTGCCAGCAGCCGACTAGCGGGGGGGGTAAACATTCAGTACTTC. The full variable domain, completed using reference TRBV7-9 and TRBJ2-4, is DTGVSQNPRHKITKRGQNVTFRCDPISEHNRLYWYRQTLGQGPEFLTYFQNEAQLEKSRLLSDRFSAERPKGSFSTLEIQRTEQGDSAMYLCASSRLAGGVNIQYFGAGTRLSVL.

V usage is TRBV29-1 and J usage is TRBJ1-5; no firm D call. V lost 4 bases, J lost 0 bases, and 7 bases lay in between. The germline V gene has CDR1 SQVTM and CDR2 ANQGSEA. This CDR3 spans 13 amino acids. In nucleotides, the CDR3 is TGCAGCGTTGTCGTTCATAGCAATCAGCCCCAGCATTTT. It translates to CSVVVHSNQPQHF.

V usage is TRBV4-1 and J usage is TRBJ1-5; D not certain. The ends were cut back, 0 bases at V and 3 bases at J, with 15 bases in the middle. This CDR3 is 17 amino acids long. Germline V gene data show CDR1 as MGHRA and CDR2 as YSYEKL. The DNA for the CDR3 is TGCGCCAGCAGCCAAGATGTAAGCGTACAGTACAATCAGCCCCAGCATTTT. Its translation is CASSQDVSVQYNQPQHF.